This T cell receptor beta chain was observed in a study of CD8+ T cells in alopecia areata. Study-level results: Compared with normal scalp, lesional scalp had higher clonality and more expanded CD8+ clones. Whether baseline CD8+ expansion is linked to response remains uncertain, given a single nonresponder. Numerous clones, expanded in lesions, remained in scalp and blood during tofacitinib.

The treatment here: oral pan-JAK inhibitor, 5-10 mg twice daily. The V gene lost 3 bases and the J gene lost 6 bases, with 12 bases spanning the gap. This CDR3 region has 13 residues. Germline CDR1 GTSNPN, CDR2 SVGIG (reference sequence). Of note for this clone: What it binds is unknown.

It was cDNA, reverse transcribed from extracted RNA, that served as the sequencing template. Only in-frame clones appear in the TCRdb table, and some are missing; sequencing was by immunoSEQ multiplex PCR. This sample has about 120,000 clones; more than 40% occur once, and the top ten carry roughly 0.5%. The clonotype was recovered from a human donor with alopecia areata. The chain combines TRBV30 with TRBJ2-1; D ambiguous. The source was CD4+ T cells sorted from blood, collected at week 4, from a patient treated with tofacitinib. The CDR3: CAWRRNLGNEQFF. Here the CDR3 DNA reads TGTGCCTGGAGGCGGAACCTGGGCAATGAGCAGTTCTTC.